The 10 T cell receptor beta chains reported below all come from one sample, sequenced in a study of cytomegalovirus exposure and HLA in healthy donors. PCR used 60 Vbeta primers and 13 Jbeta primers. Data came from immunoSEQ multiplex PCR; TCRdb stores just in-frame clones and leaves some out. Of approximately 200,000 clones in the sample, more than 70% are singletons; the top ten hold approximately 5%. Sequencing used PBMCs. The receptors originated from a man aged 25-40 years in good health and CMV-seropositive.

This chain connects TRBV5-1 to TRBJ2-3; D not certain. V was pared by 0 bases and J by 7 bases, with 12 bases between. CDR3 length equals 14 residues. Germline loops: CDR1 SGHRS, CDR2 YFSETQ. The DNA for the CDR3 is TGCGCCAGCAGCTTGGTCACTCCCCCCAATACGCAGTATTTT. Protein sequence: CASSLVTPPNTQYF.

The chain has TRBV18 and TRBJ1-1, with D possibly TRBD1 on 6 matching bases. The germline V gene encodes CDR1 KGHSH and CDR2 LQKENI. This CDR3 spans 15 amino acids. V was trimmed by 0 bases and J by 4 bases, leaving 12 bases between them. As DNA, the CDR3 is TGTGCCAGCTCACCACCTGACAGGTGGGTCACTGAAGCTTTCTTT. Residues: CASSPPDRWVTEAFF.

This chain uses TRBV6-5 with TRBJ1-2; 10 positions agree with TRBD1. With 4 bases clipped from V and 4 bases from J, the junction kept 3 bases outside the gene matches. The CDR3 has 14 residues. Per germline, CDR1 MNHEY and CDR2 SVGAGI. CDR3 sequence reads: CASSSWDRGYGYTF. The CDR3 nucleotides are TGTGCCAGCAGTTCGTGGGACAGGGGCTATGGCTACACCTTC.

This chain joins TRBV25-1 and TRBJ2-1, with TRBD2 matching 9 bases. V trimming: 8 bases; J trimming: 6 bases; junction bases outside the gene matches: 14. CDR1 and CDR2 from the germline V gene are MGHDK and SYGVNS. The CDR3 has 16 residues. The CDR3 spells CASAPGGGGGANEQFF. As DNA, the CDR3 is TGTGCCAGCGCTCCCGGTGGCGGCGGGGGGGCCAATGAGCAGTTCTTC.

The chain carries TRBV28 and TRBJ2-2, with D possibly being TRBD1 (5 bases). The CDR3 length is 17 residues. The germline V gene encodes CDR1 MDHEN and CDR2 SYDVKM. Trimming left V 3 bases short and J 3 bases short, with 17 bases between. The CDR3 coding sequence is TGTGCCAGCAGTTTCCCTCGAGCAGGGCCGTACACCGGGGAGCTGTTTTTT. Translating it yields CASSFPRAGPYTGELFF.

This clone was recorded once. Here the CDR3 reads CASSYVQGDQPQHF. The CDR3 bases are TGTGCCAGCAGTTACGTACAGGGGGATCAGCCCCAGCATTTT. J is TRBJ1-5 and V is TRBV6-5, with TRBD1 matching 8 bases. Germline loops: CDR1 MNHEY, CDR2 SVGAGI. The CDR3 contains 14 residues. V was pared by 2 bases and J by 5 bases, with 2 bases of the junction left unmatched.

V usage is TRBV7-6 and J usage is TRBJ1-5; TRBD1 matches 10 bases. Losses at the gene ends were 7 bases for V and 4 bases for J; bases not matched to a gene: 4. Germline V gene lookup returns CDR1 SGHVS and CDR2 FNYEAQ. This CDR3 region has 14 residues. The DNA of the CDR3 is TGTGCCAGCAAGGGACAGGGGATGAATCAGCCCCAGCATTTT. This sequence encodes CASKGQGMNQPQHF.

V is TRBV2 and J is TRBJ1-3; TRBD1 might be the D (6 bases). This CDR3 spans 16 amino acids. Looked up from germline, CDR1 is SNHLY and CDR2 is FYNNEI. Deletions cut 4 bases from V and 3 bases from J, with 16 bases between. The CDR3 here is CASSVGGAGLGNTIYF. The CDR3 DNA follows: TGTGCCAGCAGTGTTGGGGGGGCCGGTCTTGGAAACACCATATATTTT.

The CDR3 nucleotides are TGCGCCAGCAGCTTGGTGACAGCGAACACTGAAGCTTTCTTT. It yields the protein CASSLVTANTEAFF. The chain joins TRBV5-1 to TRBJ1-1, with D perhaps matching TRBD1 (5 bases). V lost 0 bases, J lost 1 base, and 7 bases lay in between. This CDR3 comprises 14 residues. Germline CDR1 reads SGHRS; CDR2 reads YFSETQ. Complete variable domain (other parts from reference TRBV5-1 and TRBJ1-1): KAGVTQTPRYLIKTRGQQVTLSCSPISGHRSVSWYQQTPGQGLQFLFEYFSETQRNKGNFPGRFSGRQFSNSRSEMNVSTLELGDSALYLCASSLVTANTEAFFGQGTRLTVV.

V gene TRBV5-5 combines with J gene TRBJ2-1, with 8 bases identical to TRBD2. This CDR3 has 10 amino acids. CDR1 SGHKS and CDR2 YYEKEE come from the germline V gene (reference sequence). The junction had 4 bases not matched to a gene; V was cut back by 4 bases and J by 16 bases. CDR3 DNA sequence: TGTGCCAGCAGCCCGGGACTAGGTTTCTTC. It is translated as CASSPGLGFF.